Each of the 5 T cell receptor beta chains below was sequenced from the same sample in a study of Graves' ophthalmopathy and Graves' hyperthyroidism. Amplified TCR beta CDR3 regions were obtained using RNA transcripts as template. In the first round, RT-PCR was carried out with HTBI primers, and a multiplex PCR formed the second round. TCRdb itself ran the multiplex PCR reads through MiXCR, one entry per CDR3 protein. This table has hundreds of thousands of distinct CDR3 sequences, about 41% appearing once. The material sequenced was peripheral blood. The receptors were gathered from an adult man with Graves' ophthalmopathy.

The chain links TRBV2 to TRBJ1-2; TRBD1 is a possible D gene (5 bases). This CDR3 region has 19 residues. The germline V and J ends were trimmed by 6 bases and 3 bases, with 29 bases remaining between them. Germline CDR1 reads SNHLY; CDR2 reads FYNNEI. DNA of the CDR3: TGTGCCAGCAGGAAGGGACTAGCGGGAGCGGTCGGGGGGGACTATGGCTACACCTTC. It codes for CASRKGLAGAVGGDYGYTF.

This clonotype showed up many times. The chain employs TRBV2 and TRBJ2-5; 7 bases line up with TRBD2. The germline V gene has CDR1 SNHLY and CDR2 FYNNEI. CDR3 length equals 16 residues. Germline trimming cut 6 bases from V and 4 bases from J; bases unmatched to any gene: 14. CDR3 in amino acids: CASRRVAGLLGETQYF. In DNA, the CDR3 is TGTGCCAGCAGGAGGGTAGCGGGCCTCCTGGGAGAGACCCAGTACTTC.

For this clonotype: The junction departs from the called germline gene at one end, perhaps through a read error. This chain links TRBV10-3 with TRBJ2-7, with D unclear. Looked up from germline, CDR1 is ENHRY and CDR2 is SYGVKD. This CDR3 comprises 14 residues. Here the CDR3 reads CASSVDRNPYEQYF. Here the CDR3 DNA reads TGTGCCAGCAGTGTCGACCGTAACCCCTACGAGCAGTACTTC.

This clonotype was counted at least ten times. This chain links TRBV29-1 with TRBJ2-7; D perhaps matches TRBD2 (5 bases). CDR3 size: 15 residues. Trimming took off 1 base at V and 2 bases at J, with 15 bases between the two ends. Germline V gene lookup returns CDR1 SQVTM and CDR2 ANQGSEA. CDR3 bases: TGCAGCGTTGAAGGTAACGGGAAGTTTGCCTACGAGCAGTACTTC. It yields the protein CSVEGNGKFAYEQYF.

This clonotype was found a few times. The gene calls are TRBV12-3 or TRBV12-4 and TRBJ1-1; TRBD1 might be the D (5 bases). The CDR3 is 17 residues long. V lost 2 bases to trimming and J lost 6 bases, with 22 bases between them. CDR3 in DNA: TGTGCCAGCAGTTTAAAAGGCGTAGGGACCTCCAGGTCTGAAGCTTTCTTT. The encoded protein is CASSLKGVGTSRSEAFF.